Sequencing of this TCR beta chain was carried out in a study of T cells after yellow fever vaccination. There are many counts of this clonotype. The antigen remains undetermined. V trimming: 3 bases; J trimming: 3 bases; junction bases outside the gene matches: 9. Germline V lookup: CDR1 SEHNR, CDR2 FQNEAQ (reference sequence). The CDR3 is 18 residues long. TCRdb independently ran MiXCR on the 5' RACE reads; one entry per CDR3 protein. There are 200,000 to 300,000 distinct CDR3 sequences in the sample; approximately 3.6% occur only once, and approximately 18% lies in the top ten. Study-level results: Reappearance after the booster was seen for most primary-vaccination clones, at 96% CD4 and 75% to 90% CD8.

The sequence derives from a man in his late teens or twenties who received the YFV17D yellow fever vaccine. The chain couples TRBV7-9 to TRBJ2-2; 11 positions agree with TRBD1. The source material was PBMCs, sampled 15 days after the yellow fever booster vaccination. The CDR3: CASSFWTGGNWDTGELFF. The CDR3 DNA is TGTGCCAGCAGCTTCTGGACAGGGGGCAACTGGGACACCGGGGAGCTGTTTTTT.